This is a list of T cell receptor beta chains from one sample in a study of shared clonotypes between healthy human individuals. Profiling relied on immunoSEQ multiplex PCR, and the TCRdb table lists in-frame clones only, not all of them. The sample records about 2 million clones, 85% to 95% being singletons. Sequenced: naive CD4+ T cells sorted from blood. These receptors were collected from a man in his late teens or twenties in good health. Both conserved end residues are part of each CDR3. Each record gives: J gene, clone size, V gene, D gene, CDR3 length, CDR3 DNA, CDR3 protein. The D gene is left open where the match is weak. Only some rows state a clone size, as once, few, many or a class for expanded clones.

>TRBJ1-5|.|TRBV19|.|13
TGTGCCAGTAGAGGGTTCGGAGCCCAGCCCCAGCATTTT
CASRGFGAQPQHF
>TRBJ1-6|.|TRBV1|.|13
TGCACTTATTTACAGGGGATTCTGTACCCCCTCCACTTT
CTYLQGILYPLHF
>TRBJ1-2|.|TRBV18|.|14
TGTGCCAGCTCCCCACAGGGTGCCAACTATGGCTACACCTTC
CASSPQGANYGYTF
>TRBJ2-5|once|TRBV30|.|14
TGTGCCTGGAGCGGGGGCAGGGAGGGAGAGACCCAGTACTTC
CAWSGGREGETQYF
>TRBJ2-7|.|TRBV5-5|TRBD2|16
TGTGCCAGCAGCTTGGAGGGACTAGCGGGAATTTACGAGCAGTACTTC
CASSLEGLAGIYEQYF
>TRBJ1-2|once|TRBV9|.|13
TGTGCCAGCAGCGTGGACAGTGGTTATGGCTACACCTTC
CASSVDSGYGYTF
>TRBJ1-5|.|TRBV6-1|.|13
TGTGCCAGCAGTCGGGACGGCTCGCAGCCCCAGCATTTT
CASSRDGSQPQHF
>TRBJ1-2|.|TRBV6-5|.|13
TGTGCCAGCCAAGGGCGAGCTAACTATGGCTACACCTTC
CASQGRANYGYTF
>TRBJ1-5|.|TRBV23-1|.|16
TGCGCCAGCAGGGGCAAGTCGGGGGGCGGCAATCAGCCCCAGCATTTT
CASRGKSGGGNQPQHF
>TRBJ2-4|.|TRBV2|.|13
TGTGCCAGCACTTTACAGGGATTTCACATTCAGTACTTC
CASTLQGFHIQYF
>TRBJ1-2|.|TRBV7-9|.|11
TGTGCCAGCAGCTCGAGGGTTAGCTACACCTTC
CASSSRVSYTF
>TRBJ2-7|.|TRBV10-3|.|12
TGTGCCACCACGGACCTTCGGGGGGAGCAGTACTTC
CATTDLRGEQYF
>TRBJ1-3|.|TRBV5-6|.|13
TGTGCCAGCAGCCCCGGAGAGGGGCGAGCCATATATTTT
CASSPGEGRAIYF
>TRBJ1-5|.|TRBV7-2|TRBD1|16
TGTGCCAGCAGCCGCAAGGCAGGGGGGGGAAATCAGCCCCAGCATTTT
CASSRKAGGGNQPQHF
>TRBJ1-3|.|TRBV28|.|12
TGTGCCAGCAGATCCGACCCAAACACCATATATTTT
CASRSDPNTIYF
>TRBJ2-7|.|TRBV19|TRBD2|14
TGTGCCACCTCTAGCGGAGGGGAGAACGACGAGCAGTACTTC
CATSSGGENDEQYF
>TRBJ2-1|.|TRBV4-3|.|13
TGCGCCAGCAGCCAAGATTTTTTCCTAGAGCAGTTCTTC
CASSQDFFLEQFF
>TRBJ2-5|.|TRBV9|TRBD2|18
TGTGCCAGCAGCGTAGATGTAGCGGGGGCTCGGTACCAAGAGACCCAGTACTTC
CASSVDVAGARYQETQYF
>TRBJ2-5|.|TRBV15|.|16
TGTGCCACCAGCAGAGGAACGACTCCCCCGGAAGAGACCCAGTACTTC
CATSRGTTPPEETQYF
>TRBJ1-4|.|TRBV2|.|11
TGTGCCAGCCGACTAGTTGAAAAACTGTTTTTT
CASRLVEKLFF